The TCR beta chain under discussion was sequenced for a study of cytomegalovirus exposure and HLA in healthy donors. The study's findings and limits: Associated with HLA alleles at 0.05 false discovery rate in a later analysis were 16,951 TCR beta sequences.

Amplification used 60 Vbeta primers and 13 Jbeta primers. Measured with immunoSEQ multiplex PCR; TCRdb has only the in-frame clones, and not every one. The sample comprises roughly 180,000 clones, less than 85% of which are singletons, and 4.8% rests with the top ten. Germline assignment: CDR1 SGHRS and CDR2 YFSETQ. The trim removed 10 bases at V and 12 bases at J, leaving 15 bases unmatched. The CDR3 sequence is 14 residues long. As for this clone: Its target is not known.

The sequence derives from a young man in good health and CMV-seronegative. The chain employs TRBV5-1 and TRBJ2-7; 14 nucleotides align to TRBD2. Sequencing was done on a sample of PBMCs. The DNA for the CDR3 is TGCGCCTCAAAAACCGGGACTAGCGGGAGATCGGCGTACTTC. Translated, it gives CASKTGTSGRSAYF.